This TCR beta chain was identified in a study of T cells after posttransplantation cyclophosphamide. Per germline, CDR1 LGHNA and CDR2 YSLEER. The CDR3 runs 15 residues. V dropped 5 bases and J dropped 2; count of bases not matched to a gene: 8. This clone was seen just once. Its target is unknown. Sampled 1 year posttransplant, controls received myeloablative marrow transplants, methotrexate and a calcineurin inhibitor. Points from the study as a whole: Later post-transplant blood repertoires were often dominated by donor CD8+ memory clones. Recipient CMV seropositivity and CMV reactivation strongly tracked TRB clonality.

Using immunoSEQ multiplex PCR, the repertoire was profiled, and TCRdb retains in-frame clones only, with some absent. Of roughly 15,000 clones detected, roughly 80% appear once; the ten largest clones hold 2.8%. The sample here was PBMCs, taken approximately 64 weeks after allogeneic stem cell transplant with calcineurin inhibitor and methotrexate. The sequence came from a male patient aged 30 to 40 who received an allogeneic stem cell transplant from an unrelated donor, was CMV-positive, and had acute and chronic GVHD. Some T cells may originate from the graft donor. The chain carries TRBV4-3 and TRBJ1-1, with 7 bases matching TRBD1. The CDR3: CASSKYRGFNTEAFF. CDR3 in DNA: TGCGCCAGCAGCAAATACAGGGGATTCAACACTGAAGCTTTCTTT.